What follows are 7 T cell receptor beta chains derived from one specimen sequenced in a study of blood T cell repertoires in COVID-19. Only in-frame clones appear in the TCRdb table, and some are missing; sequencing was by immunoSEQ multiplex PCR. The table records about 27,000 clones, about 84% of them present only once. The sequencing sample was made of peripheral blood. The receptor source for this set is a woman older than 75 with acute or convalescent COVID-19.

The genes are TRBV10-2 and TRBJ2-7; 11 bases line up with TRBD2. V was clipped by 6 bases and J by 4 bases; unmatched bases: 5. The CDR3 has 14 amino acids. Per germline, CDR1 WSHSY and CDR2 SAAADI. The CDR3 DNA sequence: TGCGCCAGCAGGGGGACTAGCGGAATGTACGAGCAGTACTTC. It specifies CASRGTSGMYEQYF.

V gene TRBV13 combines with J gene TRBJ1-1, with a tentative D call TRBD1 (5 bases). CDR3 length equals 17 residues. With 5 bases removed from V and 2 bases from J, the gap between germline ends came to 21 bases. Germline assignment: CDR1 PRHDT and CDR2 FYEKMQ (reference sequence). This chain's CDR3 is CASSPLLGAGENTEAFF. For the CDR3, the DNA is TGTGCCAGCAGCCCACTCCTAGGGGCCGGAGAAAACACTGAAGCTTTCTTT.

This clone came up a few times. The J gene is TRBJ1-5, the V gene TRBV2, with D hard to call. Trimming removed 5 bases at V and 7 bases at J, with 12 bases between. There are 13 residues in the CDR3. Germline V gene sequence: CDR1 SNHLY, CDR2 FYNNEI. This chain's CDR3 is CASSRLGSQPQHF. CDR3 nucleotides: TGTGCCAGCAGTCGTTTAGGGAGCCAGCCCCAGCATTTT.

The chain couples TRBV11-2 to TRBJ2-2; 7 nucleotides align to TRBD1. Germline CDR1 SGHAT, CDR2 FQNNGV. The CDR3 loop spans 15 amino acids. V trimming: 6 bases; J trimming: 1 base; junction bases outside the gene matches: 5. The CDR3 DNA reads TGTGCCAGCAGTCAGGGGGTACTGAACACCGGGGAGCTGTTTTTT. This gives the protein CASSQGVLNTGELFF. Full variable domain (missing parts from reference TRBV11-2 and TRBJ2-2): EAGVAQSPRYKIIEKRQSVAFWCNPISGHATLYWYQQILGQGPKLLIQFQNNGVVDDSQLPKDRFSAERLKGVDSTLKIQPAKLEDSAVYLCASSQGVLNTGELFFGEGSRLTVL.

The chain is built from TRBV12-3 or TRBV12-4 and TRBJ2-7, with D perhaps TRBD1 (6 bases). The CDR3 has 12 amino acids. V dropped 6 bases and J dropped 7 bases, with 13 bases sitting between them. CDR3 loop: CASSIQGREQYF. CDR3 bases: TGTGCCAGCAGCATACAGGGTCGGGAGCAGTACTTC.

The chain uses TRBV11-3 and TRBJ2-1; TRBD1 matches at 10 bases. The CDR3 contains 14 residues. J was trimmed by 8 bases and V by 4 bases; bases with no gene match: 5. Germline values: CDR1 SGHNT, CDR2 YENEEA. CDR3 in amino acids: CASSSPGTGDEQFF. The CDR3 nucleotides are TGTGCCAGCAGCTCTCCCGGGACAGGGGATGAGCAGTTCTTC.

The J gene is TRBJ2-7, the V gene TRBV3-1 (or the pseudogene TRBV3-2), with a possible D match to TRBD1 (5 bases). In germline, CDR1 is LGHDT, CDR2 YNNKEL (reference sequence). The CDR3 extends over 13 amino acids. The ends were cut back, 4 bases at V and 4 bases at J, with 11 bases in the middle. This chain's CDR3 is CASSLLGAYEQYF. The CDR3 coding sequence is TGTGCCAGCAGCCTTCTTGGGGCTTACGAGCAGTACTTC.